The rows below give T cell receptor beta chains drawn from one sample of a study of T cell responses to AZD1222 COVID-19 vaccine. Sequenced by immunoSEQ multiplex PCR; TCRdb stores in-frame clones only, minus some. The table lists approximately 97,000 clones, 91% of them singletons. Sequencing used peripheral blood, obtained on day 0 of AZD1222 vaccination. The receptors originated from an adult in good health. The CDR3 runs from the conserved cysteine through the conserved F or W. The D gene is left open where the match is weak. Not every row has a clone size; where given, it reads once, few, many or a size class.

v_call	d_call	clone_size	j_call	cdr3_nt	cdr3_aa
TRBV19	TRBD1	NA	TRBJ1-3	TGTGCCAGTACCCAGGGGGGGATTCCTGGAAACACCATATATTTT	CASTQGGIPGNTIYF
TRBV4-1	TRBD1	once	TRBJ1-5	TGCGCCAGCAGCCACCTGGACAGGGGGAGCAATCAGCCCCAGCATTTT	CASSHLDRGSNQPQHF
TRBV3-1/TRBV3-2	NA	NA	TRBJ2-1	TGTGCCAGCAGCCGGTTATCCGGGGCGGAGCAGTTCTTC	CASSRLSGAEQFF
TRBV4-3	NA	few	TRBJ1-2	TGCGCCAGCAGCCAAGTTGACGGGAACTATGGCTACACCTTC	CASSQVDGNYGYTF
TRBV7-7	NA	NA	TRBJ1-3	TGTGCTAGCAGTGGGGGTTCCGGCCCTGGAAACACCATATATTTT	CASSGGSGPGNTIYF
TRBV5-4	TRBD1	once	TRBJ1-6	TGTGCCAGCAGCTCGAGACAGGGGTATTCACCCCTCCACTTT	CASSSRQGYSPLHF
TRBV5-1	NA	NA	TRBJ1-2	TGCGCCAGCAGACAAGGTTTAACGGGGGGCTTTAACTATGGCTACACCTTC	CASRQGLTGGFNYGYTF
TRBV7-9	NA	NA	TRBJ1-4	TGTGCCAGCAGCTTATCAGGCGAAAAACTGTTTTTT	CASSLSGEKLFF
TRBV21-1	NA	NA	TRBJ2-5	TGTGCCAGCAGCAAACACAACCCTGGGACCCAGTACTTC	CASSKHNPGTQYF
TRBV6-2/TRBV6-3	TRBD1	NA	TRBJ2-7	TGTGCCAGCAGTTACTCGGGTGGCCGGACAGGGCTCTACGAGCAGTACTTC	CASSYSGGRTGLYEQYF
TRBV5-5	TRBD2	NA	TRBJ2-1	TGTGCCAGCAGCCGACGGACTAGCGGATACAATGAGCAGTTCTTC	CASSRRTSGYNEQFF
TRBV3-1/TRBV3-2	NA	NA	TRBJ2-1	TGTGCCAGCAGTACAGGAAGAAGGGGTCCGGGGAATGAGCAGTTCTTC	CASSTGRRGPGNEQFF
TRBV15	TRBD1	NA	TRBJ1-4	TGTGCCACCAGCAGGGGAACAGGGGGCACTAATGAAAAACTGTTTTTT	CATSRGTGGTNEKLFF
TRBV7-2	TRBD1	NA	TRBJ1-1	TGTGCCAGCAGCTTTACCGACAGGGCTGGTTCTGAAGCTTTCTTT	CASSFTDRAGSEAFF
TRBV21-1	NA	once	TRBJ2-7	TGTGCCAGCAGCAAATTGTACAGTAACTACGAGCAGTACTTC	CASSKLYSNYEQYF
TRBV7-6	NA	NA	TRBJ1-6	TGTGCCAGCAGCACGACAGTCCTGGGGGATTCACCCCTCCACTTT	CASSTTVLGDSPLHF
TRBV30	NA	NA	TRBJ1-2	TGTGCCTGGAATAGGGAGGATGGCTACACCTTC	CAWNREDGYTF
TRBV5-1	NA	NA	TRBJ1-3	TGCGCCAGCAGCGAAACAGGAAACACCATATATTTT	CASSETGNTIYF
TRBV30	NA	few	TRBJ1-1	TGTGCCTGGAGTCAGACAATTGAAGCTTTCTTT	CAWSQTIEAFF
TRBV6-5	NA	NA	TRBJ2-6	TGTGCCAGCAGTTACTCGACCGAGGCTGGGGCCAACGTCCTGACTTTC	CASSYSTEAGANVLTF
TRBV12-5	NA	NA	TRBJ2-1	TGTGCTAGTGGCTCCCCCGGGGCGGGGAGCTCCTACAATGAGCAGTTCTTC	CASGSPGAGSSYNEQFF
TRBV7-3	NA	NA	TRBJ2-1	TGTGCCAGCAGCTTAACTTATCTACGAACCGACAATGAGCAGTTCTTC	CASSLTYLRTDNEQFF